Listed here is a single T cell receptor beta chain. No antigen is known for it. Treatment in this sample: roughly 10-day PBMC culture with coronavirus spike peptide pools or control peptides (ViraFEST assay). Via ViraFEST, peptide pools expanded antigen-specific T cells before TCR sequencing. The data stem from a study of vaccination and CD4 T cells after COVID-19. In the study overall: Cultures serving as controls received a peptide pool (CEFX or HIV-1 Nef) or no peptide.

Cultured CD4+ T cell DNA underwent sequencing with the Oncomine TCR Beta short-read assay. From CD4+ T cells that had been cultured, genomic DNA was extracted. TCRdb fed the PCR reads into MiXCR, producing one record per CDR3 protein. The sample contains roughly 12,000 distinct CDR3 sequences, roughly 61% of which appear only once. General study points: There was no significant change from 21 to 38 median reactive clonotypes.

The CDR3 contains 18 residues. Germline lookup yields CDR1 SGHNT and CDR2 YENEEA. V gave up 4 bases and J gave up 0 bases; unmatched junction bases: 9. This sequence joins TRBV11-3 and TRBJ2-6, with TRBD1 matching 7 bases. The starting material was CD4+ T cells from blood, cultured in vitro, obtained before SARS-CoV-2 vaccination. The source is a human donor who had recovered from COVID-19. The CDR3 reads CASSYRTGDLSGANVLTF. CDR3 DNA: TGTGCCAGCAGCTACCGGACAGGAGACCTCTCTGGGGCCAACGTCCTGACTTTC.